The 16 T cell receptor beta chains below come from one sample, sequenced in a study of T and B cells in COVID-19 patients (dated by TCRdb to about 2020). TRB repertoires were amplified from around 230-520 ng of genomic DNA extracted from blood. TCRdb records Illumina MiSeq as the sequencer. Multiplex PCR with BIOMED2 TRB-A/B primer pools was used to amplify TRB rearrangements. TCRdb reprocessing: public reads trimmed at Q25 with fastp, clones called with MiXCR, in-frame beta chains kept. Each entry is one CDR3 protein sequence, shown with its most common DNA and genes. The sample table contains under 6,000 distinct CDR3 sequences; only one count was recorded for about 24% of them. Roughly 12% of the sample lies in the top ten. Sequenced: blood. Receptor source: a human donor with active COVID-19.

This clonotype is labeled as medium-sized. The V and J genes are TRBV5-4 and TRBJ1-1; D is unresolved. The germline CDR1 and CDR2 sequences are SGHNT and YYREEE (reference sequence). V lost 0 bases to trimming and J lost 6 bases, with 9 bases between them. The CDR3 spans 13 residues. CDR3 sequence: CASSLGGKAEAFF. CDR3 sequence (DNA): TGTGCCAGCAGCTTGGGAGGGAAGGCTGAAGCTTTCTTT. The full variable domain, completed using reference TRBV5-4 and TRBJ1-1, is ETGVTQSPTHLIKTRGQQVTLRCSSQSGHNTVSWYQQALGQGPQFIFQYYREEENGRGNFPPRFSGLQFPNYSSELNVNALELDDSALYLCASSLGGKAEAFFGQGTRLTVV.

V gene TRBV11-2 combines with J gene TRBJ1-2; TRBD1 matches at 9 bases. Germline V gene sequence: CDR1 SGHAT, CDR2 FQNNGV. The J segment lost 3 bases and the V segment lost 1 base, leaving 9 bases of the junction unmatched. This CDR3 spans 17 amino acids. In DNA, the CDR3 is TGTGCCAGCAGCTTAGGGAATGAACAGGGGGCCTACTATGGCTACACCTTC. It codes for CASSLGNEQGAYYGYTF. Complete variable domain (other parts from reference TRBV11-2 and TRBJ1-2): EAGVAQSPRYKIIEKRQSVAFWCNPISGHATLYWYQQILGQGPKLLIQFQNNGVVDDSQLPKDRFSAERLKGVDSTLKIQPAKLEDSAVYLCASSLGNEQGAYYGYTFGSGTRLTVV.

The chain carries TRBV6-4 and TRBJ1-1; no reliable D call. V was clipped by 0 bases and J by 8 bases, with 7 bases between them. Looked up from germline, CDR1 is MRHNA and CDR2 is SNTAGT. CDR3 length: 12 residues. The CDR3 loop is CASSDSGSEAFF. DNA of the CDR3: TGTGCCAGCAGTGACTCAGGGAGCGAAGCTTTCTTT.

This clonotype was observed many times. The chain employs TRBV27 and TRBJ1-5; D gene ambiguous. V lost 4 bases and J 7 bases, leaving 17 bases between the germline ends. Germline assignment: CDR1 MNHEY and CDR2 SMNVEV (reference sequence). This CDR3 comprises 15 residues. The CDR3 DNA reads as TGTGCCAGCAGTTCCTCCTTCAAAGCGGACCAGCCCCAGCATTTT. Protein sequence: CASSSSFKADQPQHF.

This clonotype occurred many times. The chain employs TRBV6-1 and TRBJ1-6; unclear D gene. Trimming removed 11 bases at V and 6 bases at J, with 17 bases between. Per germline, CDR1 MNHNS and CDR2 SASEGT. The CDR3 sequence is 14 residues long. The CDR3 region is CAASEATPNSPLHF. CDR3 bases: TGTGCCGCCTCCGAGGCAACTCCTAATTCACCCCTCCACTTT.

The gene calls are TRBV27 and TRBJ2-3; TRBD2 matches at 7 bases. J gave up 4 bases and V 6 bases, and 10 bases lay outside the gene matches. The CDR3 covers 15 residues. From germline, CDR1 is MNHEY and CDR2 SMNVEV (reference sequence). CDR3 sequence (DNA): TGTGCCAGCAGAGACAGTGGGAGCGGGGCAGATACGCAGTATTTT. This gives the protein CASRDSGSGADTQYF.

A few counts support this clonotype. This chain joins TRBV7-9 and TRBJ1-3; D is possibly TRBD1 (5 bases). V lost 1 base, J lost 0 bases, and 25 bases lay in between. The CDR3 runs 21 residues. CDR1 is SEHNR and CDR2 is FQNEAQ in the germline V gene (reference sequence). The CDR3 protein is CASSLEMPQLRAWGSGNTIYF. Written as DNA, the CDR3 is TGTGCCAGCAGCTTAGAGATGCCCCAACTCAGGGCGTGGGGCTCTGGAAACACCATATATTTT.

Turning to this clonotype: It may be a read error: a sequence one base away is much more abundant. The V call is TRBV12-3 or TRBV12-4, the J call TRBJ1-3; 9 bases map to TRBD1. This CDR3 region has 13 residues. CDR3 protein: CASRLRGTGIPDF. In nucleotides, the CDR3 is TGTGCCAGCAGACTACGCGGGACAGGGATCCCAGATTTT.

In its sample, this clonotype is medium-sized. This chain joins TRBV6-5 and TRBJ2-1, with unresolved D. The CDR3 is made up of 16 amino acids. V shed 7 bases and J shed 6 bases, with 22 bases lying between them. Germline V lookup: CDR1 MNHEY, CDR2 SVGAGI. The CDR3 is CASTPEVSLEVNEQFF. The CDR3, as DNA: TGTGCCAGCACCCCCGAGGTCAGCCTCGAAGTCAATGAGCAGTTCTTC.

This clonotype was seen more than once but under ten times. The V and J genes are TRBV4-2 and TRBJ2-1; 14 bases fit TRBD2. The CDR3 contains 17 residues. The germline gives CDR1 LGHNA, CDR2 YNFKEQ. V was pared by 0 bases and J by 10 bases, with 8 bases of the junction left unmatched. The CDR3 here is CASSQELRTSGRYEQFF. The CDR3 nucleotides read TGTGCCAGCAGCCAAGAACTCCGGACTAGCGGGAGGTACGAGCAGTTCTTC.

By its share, this clonotype is medium-sized. The chain has TRBV30 and TRBJ1-1; D remains ambiguous. Trimming took off 4 bases at V and 10 bases at J, with 16 bases between the two ends. The germline CDR1 and CDR2 sequences are GTSNPN and SVGIG (reference sequence). This CDR3 comprises 12 residues. The CDR3 region is CAWTPRGLGAFF. The CDR3 DNA reads TGTGCCTGGACCCCTAGAGGGCTAGGAGCTTTCTTT.

Only a few counts were recorded for this clonotype. V usage is TRBV7-2 and J usage is TRBJ1-2; D remains unclear. The CDR3 totals 14 residues. V was cut by 8 bases and J by 4 bases, with 17 bases left in between. Germline values: CDR1 SGHTA, CDR2 FQGNSA. The CDR3 DNA reads as TGTGCCAGCGGCAAACAGTCCTCCCTCTATGGCTACACCTTC. Its translation is CASGKQSSLYGYTF.

This clonotype is labeled medium-sized (0.01 to 0.1%). The CDR3 region is CAWNLGRPNTEAFF. As DNA, the CDR3 is TGTGCCTGGAACCTAGGACGGCCAAACACTGAAGCTTTCTTT. This chain joins TRBV30 and TRBJ1-1, with D uncertain. Trimming cost V 4 bases and J 2 bases, with 14 bases left between them. The CDR3 length is 14 residues. Germline CDR1 is GTSNPN and CDR2 is SVGIG (reference sequence).

This clonotype showed up just a few times. The V call is TRBV5-1, the J call TRBJ2-7; 7 bases align to TRBD1. Unmatched junction bases numbered 9, after V lost 1 base and J lost 2 bases. The CDR3 has 16 amino acids. The germline V gene encodes CDR1 SGHRS and CDR2 YFSETQ. The CDR3 DNA reads as TGCGCCAGCAGCTTGACAGGGGAGCCATGGCCCTACGAGCAGTACTTC. Translating it yields CASSLTGEPWPYEQYF. Full variable domain (remainder filled in from reference TRBV5-1 and TRBJ2-7): KAGVTQTPRYLIKTRGQQVTLSCSPISGHRSVSWYQQTPGQGLQFLFEYFSETQRNKGNFPGRFSGRQFSNSRSEMNVSTLELGDSALYLCASSLTGEPWPYEQYFGPGTRLTVT.

The chain links TRBV12-3 or TRBV12-4 to TRBJ1-1, with TRBD1 as a possible D gene (6 bases). CDR3 length: 14 residues. Between the trimmed V and J ends, which lost 3 bases and 6 bases, there was a span of 14 bases. CDR3: CASSFLGASAEAFF. The CDR3 nucleotides read TGTGCCAGCAGTTTCCTGGGGGCGTCCGCTGAAGCTTTCTTT.

The CDR3 is CATSDSTGGNQPQHF. The CDR3 DNA is TGTGCCACCAGTGATTCCACAGGGGGGAATCAGCCCCAGCATTTT. The V call is TRBV24-1, the J call TRBJ1-5; 8 positions match TRBD1. This CDR3 has 15 residues. V trimming: 2 bases; J trimming: 4 bases; junction bases outside the gene matches: 3. Germline V lookup: CDR1 KGHDR, CDR2 SFDVKD.